This T cell receptor (beta chain) is from a study of T-cell memory formation after mild COVID-19. A single record per CDR3 protein comes from TCRdb applying MiXCR to the 5' RACE reads. The data show around 300,000 distinct CDR3 sequences, over 10% seen once. Trimming took off 4 bases at V and 0 bases at J, with 16 bases between the two ends. Looked up from germline, CDR1 is MGHRA and CDR2 is YSYEKL. The CDR3 has 18 residues. In this sample, this clonotype turned up many times. The sequence was obtained from a man aged 18 to 35 who had mild COVID-19 (a few samples of this study predate the infection). Cell type and time point are not known. The specimen was PBMCs or a T cell subset sorted from them (not recorded which). This chain links TRBV4-1 with TRBJ1-6; tentatively, D is TRBD1 (5 bases). The CDR3 protein is CASSLRGQIVSYNSPLHF. For the CDR3, the DNA is TGCGCCAGCAGCCTCCGGGGCCAGATTGTCTCCTATAATTCACCCCTCCACTTT.